The clone carrying this TCR beta chain was counted a few times. The antigen is undetermined. This sample was included in a study of cytomegalovirus exposure and HLA in healthy donors. Whole-study findings and limits: Sequence variants that were highly shared formed a cluster that was likely a sequencing artifact. In an earlier analysis, most TCR beta V segments were productive about 87% or about 30% of the time. There were a few CMV-associated chains whose specificity for CMV antigens was confirmed in vitro.

The CDR3 totals 13 residues. V was trimmed by 0 bases and J by 7 bases, leaving 10 bases between them. Germline V gives CDR1 LGHNA, CDR2 YNFKEQ. PCR employed 60 Vbeta and 13 Jbeta primers. Method: immunoSEQ multiplex PCR; TCRdb's copy keeps in-frame clones and lacks some. This table has 130,000 or so clones, roughly 74% appearing once. The sequencing sample was made of PBMCs. This receptor was obtained from a male donor in good health and CMV-seronegative. The chain combines TRBV4-2 with TRBJ2-7; the D gene is possibly TRBD1 (6 bases). The CDR3 nucleotides are TGTGCCAGCAGCCAAGAGGGGGCCAGGGAGCAGTACTTC. Protein: CASSQEGAREQYF.